This passage covers 14 T cell receptor beta chains from one sample sequenced in a study of vaccination and CD4 T cells after COVID-19. The time point here: late sampling 161 to 241 days after vaccination in a few convalescent patients. As for treatment: approximately 11-day PBMC culture with coronavirus spike peptide pools or control peptides (ViraFEST assay). Once obtained from cultured CD4+ T cells, the DNA was sequenced using the Oncomine TCR Beta short-read assay. TCRdb processed the PCR reads anew with MiXCR; each CDR3 protein has one entry. The sample carries some 16,000 distinct CDR3 sequences, about 50% recorded once. Which antigens these TCRs recognize remains unknown. Here the sequenced sample was CD4+ T cells from blood, cultured in vitro, taken about 7 months after SARS-CoV-2 vaccination. The receptors come from a human donor who had recovered from COVID-19.

This clonotype was seen a few times. V is TRBV20-1 and J is TRBJ2-3; D perhaps matches TRBD1 (5 bases). This CDR3 has 13 residues. Trimming left V 4 bases short and J 2 bases short, with 10 bases between. Germline lookup yields CDR1 DFQATT and CDR2 SNEGSKA (reference sequence). The DNA for the CDR3 is TGCAGTGCTAAAGACAGCCACACAGATACGCAGTATTTT. It specifies CSAKDSHTDTQYF.

This rearrangement joins TRBV5-1 to TRBJ2-4; 7 bases line up with TRBD1. This CDR3 is built from 14 residues. V gave up 2 bases and J gave up 2 bases; unmatched junction bases: 1. Germline loops: CDR1 SGHRS, CDR2 YFSETQ. The CDR3 spells CASSLQGTKNIQYF. As DNA, the CDR3 is TGCGCCAGCAGCTTACAGGGGACCAAAAACATTCAGTACTTC. The full variable domain, with the rest looked up from reference TRBV5-1 and TRBJ2-4, is KAGVTQTPRYLIKTRGQQVTLSCSPISGHRSVSWYQQTPGQGLQFLFEYFSETQRNKGNFPGRFSGRQFSNSRSEMNVSTLELGDSALYLCASSLQGTKNIQYFGAGTRLSVL.

CDR3 DNA sequence: TGTGCCAGCAGTGAAGCCCCGGTGACGGGGACTGAAGCTTTCTTT. Residues: CASSEAPVTGTEAFF. The chain recombines TRBV6-1 with TRBJ1-1; no clear D. The germline gives CDR1 MNHNS, CDR2 SASEGT. This CDR3 contains 15 residues. The V end was cut by 0 bases, the J end by 5 bases, with 13 bases between.

The genes are TRBV7-2 and TRBJ2-1; 12 bases map to TRBD2. V shed 4 bases and J 6 bases; nucleotides not matched to a gene: 4. This CDR3 has 15 residues. CDR1 is SGHTA and CDR2 is FQGNSA in the germline V gene. CDR3 sequence reads: CASSYTSGRFNEQFF. Here the CDR3 DNA reads TGTGCCAGCAGCTACACTAGCGGGAGGTTCAATGAGCAGTTCTTC.

This clonotype was seen more than once but under ten times. This chain joins TRBV7-8 and TRBJ1-5, with TRBD1 identical over 10 bases. This CDR3 contains 16 residues. V lost 0 bases, J lost 4 bases, and 3 bases stayed unmatched. Looked up from germline, CDR1 is SGHVS and CDR2 is FQNEAQ. DNA of the CDR3: TGTGCCAGCAGCTTAGCGCCGGGACAGGGGAATCAGCCCCAGCATTTT. Protein product: CASSLAPGQGNQPQHF.

The chain couples TRBV20-1 to TRBJ2-5, with D perhaps matching TRBD1 (6 bases). Germline V gives CDR1 DFQATT, CDR2 SNEGSKA (reference sequence). This CDR3 is 12 amino acids long. Trimming cost V 4 bases and J 2 bases, with 8 bases left between them. The CDR3 is CSAIQGQETQYF. CDR3 sequence (DNA): TGCAGTGCTATACAGGGACAAGAGACCCAGTACTTC.

V is TRBV7-6 and J is TRBJ2-2, with D uncertain. CDR1 and CDR2 from the germline V gene are SGHVS and FNYEAQ. The CDR3 extends over 13 amino acids. Trimming removed 3 bases from V and 4 bases from J, with 6 bases in between. CDR3 sequence (DNA): TGTGCCAGCAGCTTGGATCCCACCGGGGAGCTGTTTTTT. Its protein product is CASSLDPTGELFF.

This clonotype appeared a few times. This chain links TRBV20-1 with TRBJ1-2; a weak D match, TRBD1 (5 bases). The CDR3 is 14 residues long. Trimming shortened V by 3 bases and J by 4 bases, and 15 bases separated the two germline ends. Per germline, CDR1 DFQATT and CDR2 SNEGSKA (reference sequence). Here the CDR3 reads CSARLAGNIYGYTF. Written as DNA, the CDR3 is TGCAGTGCTAGGCTCGCAGGGAACATCTATGGCTACACCTTC.

This clonotype was observed a few times. The V and J genes are TRBV6-5 and TRBJ2-2; the D is unclear. Between the trimmed V and J ends, which lost 4 bases and 6 bases, there was a span of 9 bases. The germline CDR1 and CDR2 sequences are MNHEY and SVGAGI. The CDR3 contains 13 residues. The CDR3 sequence is CASSFQVAGELFF. DNA for the CDR3: TGTGCCAGCAGTTTCCAAGTCGCCGGGGAGCTGTTTTTT.

The chain is built from TRBV7-9 and TRBJ2-5; TRBD2 matches at 8 bases. Per the germline V gene, CDR1 is SEHNR and CDR2 is FQNEAQ (reference sequence). The trim removed 5 bases at V and 4 bases at J, leaving 9 bases unmatched. CDR3 length: 15 residues. This CDR3 reads CASSPRGGLGETQYF. The CDR3 nucleotides are TGTGCCAGCAGCCCCCGGGGGGGGTTAGGAGAGACCCAGTACTTC.

The table lists this clonotype with a few counts. V and J are TRBV7-9 and TRBJ2-5, with D possibly being TRBD1 (6 bases). Germline V gene sequence: CDR1 SEHNR, CDR2 FQNEAQ (reference sequence). The CDR3 runs 14 residues. Trimming took 5 bases from V and 5 from J, leaving 15 bases between them. This CDR3 is CASSDLGHGETQYF. In nucleotides, the CDR3 is TGTGCCAGCAGCGACTTGGGACACGGGGAGACCCAGTACTTC.

The chain couples TRBV20-1 to TRBJ2-7, with D perhaps matching TRBD1 (7 bases). The CDR3 consists of 12 residues. The V gene's germline CDR1 is DFQATT and CDR2 SNEGSKA (reference sequence). Trimming cost V 3 bases and J 3 bases, with 9 bases left between them. The DNA for the CDR3 is TGCAGTGCTAGGCGGGACAGCTACGAGCAGTACTTC. This translates into CSARRDSYEQYF.

The J gene is TRBJ2-1, the V gene TRBV15; TRBD2 matches at 8 bases. Per the germline V gene, CDR1 is LNHNV and CDR2 is YYDKDF (reference sequence). V was clipped by 0 bases and J by 0 bases; unmatched bases: 10. This CDR3 contains 19 residues. The CDR3, as DNA: TGTGCCACCAGCAGAGATTACGGTAGCGGGGAGAGCTCCTACAATGAGCAGTTCTTC. This gives the protein CATSRDYGSGESSYNEQFF.

This clonotype has only a few counts. The V and J genes are TRBV2 and TRBJ2-5; 9 bases align to TRBD1. Germline V gene sequence: CDR1 SNHLY, CDR2 FYNNEI. V shed 6 bases, J shed 7 bases, and the junction held 9 bases outside the gene matches. CDR3 length: 14 residues. The CDR3 sequence: CASRKQGADGTQYF. In DNA, the CDR3 is TGTGCCAGCAGGAAACAGGGGGCGGACGGGACCCAGTACTTC.